The next 8 T cell receptor beta chains were all read from a single sample in a study of Ad26.COV2.S vaccination and SARS-CoV-2 variants. Data came from immunoSEQ multiplex PCR; TCRdb stores just in-frame clones and leaves some out. The repertoire includes around 100,000 clones, approximately 82% of them detected once, and roughly 15% sits in the top ten. The sequencing used peripheral blood, collected after recovery from COVID-19. These receptor sequences come from a human donor who had recovered from COVID-19.

The CDR3 here is CASSLSAAGNQPQHF. The CDR3 DNA sequence: TGTGCCAGCAGCTTAAGCGCCGCGGGAAATCAGCCCCAGCATTTT. The chain is built from TRBV7-9 and TRBJ1-5; D call uncertain. V was shortened by 2 bases and J by 4 bases, with 12 bases between the two germline ends. The germline CDR1 and CDR2 sequences are SEHNR and FQNEAQ (reference sequence). The CDR3 is 15 residues long.

The gene calls are TRBV28 and TRBJ1-3; D gene uncertain. The CDR3 contains 14 residues. V was clipped by 7 bases and J by 11 bases, with 21 bases between them. Germline-derived CDR1 and CDR2 are MDHEN and SYDVKM. CDR3 loop: CASKIIASGSAIYF. The CDR3 bases are TGTGCCAGCAAAATAATCGCTTCTGGATCTGCCATATATTTT.

V and J are TRBV28 and TRBJ1-2; TRBD1 might be the D (6 bases). This CDR3 comprises 15 residues. Trimming pared 1 base from V and 3 bases from J, leaving 12 bases between. The germline CDR1 and CDR2 sequences are MDHEN and SYDVKM. DNA of the CDR3: TGTGCCAGCAGTTTATCGCGGGGGGCGGACTATGGCTACACCTTC. It yields the protein CASSLSRGADYGYTF.

V usage is TRBV2 and J usage is TRBJ2-4, with 7 bases aligning to TRBD1. J gave up 8 bases and V 6 bases, and 4 bases lay outside the gene matches. The CDR3 runs 12 residues. CDR1 and CDR2 from the germline V gene are SNHLY and FYNNEI. The CDR3 loop reads CASRGDRDIQYF. The CDR3 nucleotides are TGTGCCAGCAGGGGGGACAGAGACATTCAGTACTTC.

This clone is medium-sized (0.01 to 0.1%) in the sample. The CDR3 DNA is TGTGCCAGCAGTTTCGGCATCCGGGGCGCTGAAGCTTTCTTT. Amino acid sequence: CASSFGIRGAEAFF. This chain connects TRBV28 to TRBJ1-1; D possibly corresponds to TRBD1 (5 bases). This CDR3 contains 14 residues. The germline V gene encodes CDR1 MDHEN and CDR2 SYDVKM. Trimming took off 3 bases at V and 6 bases at J, with 14 bases between the two ends.

The V call is TRBV28, the J call TRBJ1-2; D remains ambiguous. V was trimmed by 1 base and J by 8 bases, leaving 8 bases between them. The V gene's germline CDR1 is MDHEN and CDR2 SYDVKM. The CDR3 contains 12 residues. The CDR3 sequence: CASSLSGYGYTF. The CDR3 DNA reads as TGTGCCAGCAGTTTATCCGGCTACGGCTACACCTTC.

This clone was seen only a few times. CDR3 in amino acids: CASSPRIATNEKLFF. CDR3 nucleotides: TGTGCCAGCAGTCCCCGGATAGCAACTAATGAAAAACTGTTTTTT. The V gene is TRBV4-2, the J gene TRBJ1-4; no clear D. The CDR3 contains 15 residues. The V gene lost 6 bases and the J gene lost 0 bases, with 11 bases spanning the gap. CDR1 and CDR2 from the germline V gene are LGHNA and YNFKEQ.

V and J are TRBV28 and TRBJ2-7; D is uncertain. The CDR3 length is 12 residues. CDR1 and CDR2 from the germline V gene are MDHEN and SYDVKM. Trimming took 1 base from V and 3 from J, leaving 4 bases between them. CDR3 amino acids: CASSLYFYEQYF. In DNA form, the CDR3 reads TGTGCCAGCAGTTTATACTTCTACGAGCAGTACTTC. Filled out from reference TRBV28 and TRBJ2-7, the complete variable domain reads DVKVTQSSRYLVKRTGEKVFLECVQDMDHENMFWYRQDPGLGLRLIYFSYDVKMKEKGDIPEGYSVSREKKERFSLILESASTNQTSMYLCASSLYFYEQYFGPGTRLTVT.